Shown below are 24 T cell receptor beta chains from a single sample sequenced in a study of shared clonotypes between healthy human individuals. Measured with immunoSEQ multiplex PCR; TCRdb has only the in-frame clones, and not every one. Of roughly 2.4 million clones listed, approximately 95% are singletons. The specimen was naive CD4+ T cells sorted from blood. Subset given: CD45RA+ positively selected. Every receptor here comes from a man between 18 and 35 years old in good health.

The chain carries TRBV6-5 and TRBJ1-1, with TRBD1 identical over 9 bases. The V gene end was trimmed by 6 bases and the J gene end by 4 bases; junction bases not matched to a gene: 6. Per germline, CDR1 MNHEY and CDR2 SVGAGI. The CDR3 runs to 14 residues. The CDR3 DNA is TGTGCCAGCAGCAAACAGGGGGCGATCACTGAAGCTTTCTTT. This encodes CASSKQGAITEAFF.

The rearrangement uses TRBV6-1 and TRBJ1-2; TRBD1 matches at 9 bases. Germline V lookup: CDR1 MNHNS, CDR2 SASEGT. Germline trimming cut 6 bases from V and 8 bases from J; bases unmatched to any gene: 13. The CDR3 has 15 residues. CDR3 DNA sequence: TGTGCCAGCAGCCCCACCACAGGGGGCGTAGGGGGCTACACCTTC. It codes for CASSPTTGGVGGYTF.

This clone was picked up a small number of times. The same CDR3 arises from other DNA sequences in this sample as well. This sequence joins TRBV7-2 and TRBJ1-1, with no clear D. Germline assignment: CDR1 SGHTA and CDR2 FQGNSA. Trimming removed 1 base from V and 0 bases from J, with 6 bases in between. This CDR3 is 14 amino acids long. DNA of the CDR3: TGTGCCAGCAGCTTAGGAGGGCTGAACACTGAAGCTTTCTTT. It codes for CASSLGGLNTEAFF.

As regards this clone: The same CDR3 is also encoded by other DNA sequences in this sample. V is TRBV5-1 and J is TRBJ2-7; D uncertain. V was trimmed by 1 base and J by 0 bases, leaving 8 bases between them. The length of the CDR3 is 14 residues. The germline CDR1 and CDR2 sequences are SGHRS and YFSETQ. The CDR3 loop is CASSLSGSSYEQYF. As DNA, the CDR3 is TGCGCCAGCAGCTTGTCGGGCAGCTCCTACGAGCAGTACTTC.

This clone appeared once. The rearrangement joins TRBV19 to TRBJ2-1, with 7 bases lining up with TRBD2. CDR3 length equals 15 residues. Looked up from germline, CDR1 is LNHDA and CDR2 is SQIVND (reference sequence). J lost 3 bases, V lost 8 bases, and 10 bases had no gene match. The CDR3 reads CASSSEAGYYNEQFF. CDR3 DNA: TGTGCCAGTTCGTCAGAAGCGGGATACTACAATGAGCAGTTCTTC.

The rearrangement joins TRBV13 to TRBJ2-1; D possibly corresponds to TRBD2 (6 bases). The length of the CDR3 is 15 residues. V dropped 7 bases and J dropped 0 bases, with 13 bases sitting between them. Germline CDR1 reads PRHDT; CDR2 reads FYEKMQ (reference sequence). The CDR3 sequence is CASINSGSSYNEQFF. As DNA, the CDR3 is TGTGCCAGCATCAATAGCGGAAGCTCCTACAATGAGCAGTTCTTC.

The chain couples TRBV7-9 to TRBJ1-6, with 7 bases lining up with TRBD1. V shed 4 bases, J shed 5 bases, and the junction held 8 bases outside the gene matches. This CDR3 contains 16 residues. In germline, CDR1 is SEHNR, CDR2 FQNEAQ (reference sequence). The CDR3 DNA reads as TGTGCCAGCAGCTCAGCGGTAACAGGGGATAATTCACCCCTCCACTTT. This translates into CASSSAVTGDNSPLHF.

The genes are TRBV27 and TRBJ2-4; D may match TRBD1 or TRBD2 (5 bases each). Trimming removed 1 base from V and 6 bases from J, with 13 bases in between. Germline CDR1 reads MNHEY; CDR2 reads SMNVEV (reference sequence). This CDR3 comprises 15 residues. CDR3 sequence reads: CASSLFTGTGNIQYF. For the CDR3, the DNA is TGTGCCAGCAGTTTATTCACGGGGACGGGAAACATTCAGTACTTC.

The V gene is TRBV6-5, the J gene TRBJ1-1; D is possibly TRBD1 (6 bases). Trimming removed 0 bases from V and 0 bases from J, with 11 bases in between. Per germline, CDR1 MNHEY and CDR2 SVGAGI. The CDR3 spans 16 residues. CDR3 DNA sequence: TGTGCCAGCAGTTACTCGAAGGGGGTCATGAACACTGAAGCTTTCTTT. This codes for CASSYSKGVMNTEAFF.

V and J are TRBV28 and TRBJ1-2; a possible D gene is TRBD1 (6 bases). Trimming took 7 bases from V and 7 from J, leaving 19 bases between them. This CDR3 has 14 amino acids. Germline CDR1 and CDR2: MDHEN and SYDVKM. CDR3 nucleotide sequence: TGTGCCAGCACTCTCGCACGGGGGGCGCTTGGCTACACCTTC. Amino acids: CASTLARGALGYTF.

The chain recombines TRBV14 with TRBJ2-7; D not resolved. V was pared by 4 bases and J by 3 bases, with 19 bases between. The CDR3 is 16 residues long. The germline gives CDR1 SGHDN, CDR2 FVKESK. The CDR3 region has the DNA TGTGCCAGCAGCCCAAGAGAGATGAGGAATCACTACGAGCAGTACTTC. It yields the protein CASSPREMRNHYEQYF.

This chain links TRBV6-5 with TRBJ1-6, with D possibly matching TRBD1 (5 bases). The CDR3 length is 13 residues. The germline CDR1 and CDR2 sequences are MNHEY and SVGAGI. The germline V and J ends were trimmed by 6 bases and 9 bases, with 12 bases remaining between them. Here the CDR3 reads CASRLGTGSPLHF. The CDR3, as DNA: TGTGCCAGCAGATTAGGGACGGGTTCACCCCTCCACTTT.

CDR3 sequence: CASSLAPGQGIPYGYTF. The CDR3 DNA is TGTGCCAGCAGCTTAGCCCCGGGACAGGGTATTCCCTATGGCTACACCTTC. This chain joins TRBV7-2 and TRBJ1-2; 9 positions agree with TRBD1. From germline, CDR1 is SGHTA and CDR2 FQGNSA. This CDR3 comprises 17 residues. Losses at the gene ends were 0 bases for V and 4 bases for J; bases not matched to a gene: 9. Full variable domain (outside the CDR3, taken from reference TRBV7-2 and TRBJ1-2): GAGVSQSPSNKVTEKGKDVELRCDPISGHTALYWYRQSLGQGLEFLIYFQGNSAPDKSGLPSDRFSAERTGGSVSTLTIQRTQQEDSAVYLCASSLAPGQGIPYGYTFGSGTRLTVV.

This chain links TRBV27 with TRBJ2-7; TRBD1 matches at 8 bases. V lost 4 bases, J lost 2 bases, and 10 bases stayed unmatched. Per the germline V gene, CDR1 is MNHEY and CDR2 is SMNVEV (reference sequence). The CDR3 is 16 amino acids. The DNA of the CDR3 is TGTGCCAGCAGTTCCGTACAGGACAGGGCCGCCTACGAGCAGTACTTC. As protein: CASSSVQDRAAYEQYF.

The chain recombines TRBV7-2 with TRBJ2-5; D is unresolved. This CDR3 has 13 residues. Germline V CDR1 and CDR2: SGHTA, FQGNSA. V was cut by 5 bases and J by 5 bases, with 12 bases left in between. Written as DNA, the CDR3 is TGTGCCAGCAGCCGAGAAGGGTCCGAGACCCAGTACTTC. Encoded protein: CASSREGSETQYF.

This sequence joins TRBV7-9 and TRBJ1-1; 7 bases are shared with TRBD1. CDR1 is SEHNR, CDR2 FQNEAQ, per germline (reference sequence). The junction had 12 bases not matched to a gene; V was cut back by 7 bases and J by 1 base. The CDR3 is 16 residues long. The CDR3, as DNA: TGTGCCAGCAAAGGACAGGTGGGAAAGAAGAACACTGAAGCTTTCTTT. Residues: CASKGQVGKKNTEAFF.

About this clone: Other DNA sequences in the sample encode the same CDR3. This sequence joins TRBV29-1 and TRBJ1-1; possible D gene TRBD1, 6 bases. Germline CDR1 SQVTM, CDR2 ANQGSEA. The CDR3 is 12 residues long. With 6 bases removed from V and 5 bases from J, the gap between germline ends came to 13 bases. DNA of the CDR3: TGCAGCGTACAGGGAGGGTGGACTGAAGCTTTCTTT. Translating it yields CSVQGGWTEAFF.

About this clone itself: A read error may produce the germline difference seen at one junction end. Other nucleotide sequences from this sample produce the same CDR3. The rearrangement joins TRBV2 to TRBJ1-1; D not resolved. Germline CDR1 reads SNHLY; CDR2 reads FYNNEI. The CDR3 sequence is 8 residues long. This chain's CDR3 is CASSEAFF. The DNA of the CDR3 is TGTGCCAGCAGCGAAGCTTTCTTT.

The V and J genes are TRBV7-2 and TRBJ1-2; tentative D call: TRBD1 (5 bases). Germline V gene data show CDR1 as SGHTA and CDR2 as FQGNSA. Trimming cost V 0 bases and J 8 bases, with 16 bases left between them. This CDR3 has 15 residues. Here the CDR3 DNA reads TGTGCCAGCAGCTTAGCTCCCGGGACGCTCTCGGGCTACACCTTC. Residues: CASSLAPGTLSGYTF.

This clone turned up a few times. The CDR3 loop reads CASSQDGTGTLKLFF. As DNA, the CDR3 is TGCGCCAGCAGCCAAGACGGGACAGGGACGCTGAAACTGTTTTTT. The genes are TRBV4-1 and TRBJ1-4; 9 nucleotides line up with TRBD1. The CDR3 sequence is 15 residues long. After removal of 0 bases from V and 11 bases from J, the junction contained 7 bases not matched to a gene. Germline lookup yields CDR1 MGHRA and CDR2 YSYEKL.

The gene calls are TRBV2 and TRBJ1-4; 7 bases align to TRBD1. The V and J ends lost 3 bases and 3 bases, in that order; junction bases with no gene match: 1. CDR1 is SNHLY and CDR2 is FYNNEI in the germline V gene. The CDR3 loop spans 14 amino acids. DNA for the CDR3: TGTGCCAGCAGTGAGGACAGGTCTAATGAAAAACTGTTTTTT. It encodes CASSEDRSNEKLFF.

DNA for the CDR3: TGTGCCTGGAGTGTAGTTCACACAGATACGCAGTATTTT. Amino acid sequence: CAWSVVHTDTQYF. The V call is TRBV30, the J call TRBJ2-3; D is unclear. Trimming stripped 0 bases from V and 2 bases from J, with 6 bases between. Germline-derived CDR1 and CDR2 are GTSNPN and SVGIG (reference sequence). The CDR3 is 13 amino acids.

The chain joins TRBV7-2 to TRBJ2-3; 8 bases match TRBD2. The CDR3 has 15 residues. Trimming took 5 bases from V and 2 from J; bases not matched to a gene: 6. Germline V gene data show CDR1 as SGHTA and CDR2 as FQGNSA. The CDR3 region has the DNA TGTGCCAGCAGCCCCCTTAGCGGGATCACAGATACGCAGTATTTT. This codes for CASSPLSGITDTQYF.

The chain links TRBV15 to TRBJ1-3, with D perhaps matching TRBD1 (5 bases). This CDR3 has 16 residues. The germline CDR1 and CDR2 sequences are LNHNV and YYDKDF (reference sequence). The V end was cut by 0 bases, the J end by 4 bases, with 13 bases between. For the CDR3, the DNA is TGTGCCACCAGCAGAGATAGCGGCAGGGCCGGAAACACCATATATTTT. This gives the protein CATSRDSGRAGNTIYF.